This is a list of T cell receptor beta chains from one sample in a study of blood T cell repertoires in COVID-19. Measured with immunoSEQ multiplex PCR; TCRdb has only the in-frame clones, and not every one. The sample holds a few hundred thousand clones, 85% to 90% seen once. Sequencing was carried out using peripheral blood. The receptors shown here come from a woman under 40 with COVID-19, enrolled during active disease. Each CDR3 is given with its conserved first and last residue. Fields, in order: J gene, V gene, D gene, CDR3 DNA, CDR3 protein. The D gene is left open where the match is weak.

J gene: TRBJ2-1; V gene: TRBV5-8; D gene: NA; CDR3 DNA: TGTGCCAGCAGCCATCGGGACACAAATGAGCAGTTCTTC; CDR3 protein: CASSHRDTNEQFF
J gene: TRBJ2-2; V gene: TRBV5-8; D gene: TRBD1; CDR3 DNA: TGTGCCAGCAGCCCCGGGACAGTAAACACCGGGGAGCTGTTTTTT; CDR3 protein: CASSPGTVNTGELFF
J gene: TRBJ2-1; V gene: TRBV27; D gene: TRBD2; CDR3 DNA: TGTGCCAGCAGTTTATACCGCCTCACTAGCGGCAATGAGCAGTTCTTC; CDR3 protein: CASSLYRLTSGNEQFF
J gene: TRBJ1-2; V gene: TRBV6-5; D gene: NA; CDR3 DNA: TGTGCCAGCAGCCGGGGGGCGCTGGACTATGGCTACACCTTC; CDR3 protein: CASSRGALDYGYTF
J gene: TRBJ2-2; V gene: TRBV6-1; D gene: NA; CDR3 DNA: TGTGCCAGCAGCGAAAGCGCCTTCAGGGCGGACACCGGGGAGCTGTTTTTT; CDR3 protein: CASSESAFRADTGELFF
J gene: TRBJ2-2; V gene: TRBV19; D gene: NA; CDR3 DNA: TGTGCCAGTAGTATTCGATCGGGGGTCACCGGGGAGCTGTTTTTT; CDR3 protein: CASSIRSGVTGELFF
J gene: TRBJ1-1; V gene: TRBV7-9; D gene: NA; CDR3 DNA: TGTGCCAGCAGCTCTAGGTTCGGGGTGAACACTGAAGCTTTCTTT; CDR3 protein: CASSSRFGVNTEAFF
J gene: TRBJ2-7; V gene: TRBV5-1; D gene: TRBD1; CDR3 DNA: TGCGCCAGCAGCTCCGGGACAGGTTACGAGCAGTACTTC; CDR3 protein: CASSSGTGYEQYF
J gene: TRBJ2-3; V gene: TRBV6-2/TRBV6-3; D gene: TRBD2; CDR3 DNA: TGTGCCAGCAGTCATGGACTAGCGGGAGGGCTTGGAGATACGCAGTATTTT; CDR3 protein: CASSHGLAGGLGDTQYF
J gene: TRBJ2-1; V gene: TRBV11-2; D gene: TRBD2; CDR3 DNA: TGTGCCAGCAGCTGGGGACTAGCGGGAGGCAATGAGCAGTTCTTC; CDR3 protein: CASSWGLAGGNEQFF